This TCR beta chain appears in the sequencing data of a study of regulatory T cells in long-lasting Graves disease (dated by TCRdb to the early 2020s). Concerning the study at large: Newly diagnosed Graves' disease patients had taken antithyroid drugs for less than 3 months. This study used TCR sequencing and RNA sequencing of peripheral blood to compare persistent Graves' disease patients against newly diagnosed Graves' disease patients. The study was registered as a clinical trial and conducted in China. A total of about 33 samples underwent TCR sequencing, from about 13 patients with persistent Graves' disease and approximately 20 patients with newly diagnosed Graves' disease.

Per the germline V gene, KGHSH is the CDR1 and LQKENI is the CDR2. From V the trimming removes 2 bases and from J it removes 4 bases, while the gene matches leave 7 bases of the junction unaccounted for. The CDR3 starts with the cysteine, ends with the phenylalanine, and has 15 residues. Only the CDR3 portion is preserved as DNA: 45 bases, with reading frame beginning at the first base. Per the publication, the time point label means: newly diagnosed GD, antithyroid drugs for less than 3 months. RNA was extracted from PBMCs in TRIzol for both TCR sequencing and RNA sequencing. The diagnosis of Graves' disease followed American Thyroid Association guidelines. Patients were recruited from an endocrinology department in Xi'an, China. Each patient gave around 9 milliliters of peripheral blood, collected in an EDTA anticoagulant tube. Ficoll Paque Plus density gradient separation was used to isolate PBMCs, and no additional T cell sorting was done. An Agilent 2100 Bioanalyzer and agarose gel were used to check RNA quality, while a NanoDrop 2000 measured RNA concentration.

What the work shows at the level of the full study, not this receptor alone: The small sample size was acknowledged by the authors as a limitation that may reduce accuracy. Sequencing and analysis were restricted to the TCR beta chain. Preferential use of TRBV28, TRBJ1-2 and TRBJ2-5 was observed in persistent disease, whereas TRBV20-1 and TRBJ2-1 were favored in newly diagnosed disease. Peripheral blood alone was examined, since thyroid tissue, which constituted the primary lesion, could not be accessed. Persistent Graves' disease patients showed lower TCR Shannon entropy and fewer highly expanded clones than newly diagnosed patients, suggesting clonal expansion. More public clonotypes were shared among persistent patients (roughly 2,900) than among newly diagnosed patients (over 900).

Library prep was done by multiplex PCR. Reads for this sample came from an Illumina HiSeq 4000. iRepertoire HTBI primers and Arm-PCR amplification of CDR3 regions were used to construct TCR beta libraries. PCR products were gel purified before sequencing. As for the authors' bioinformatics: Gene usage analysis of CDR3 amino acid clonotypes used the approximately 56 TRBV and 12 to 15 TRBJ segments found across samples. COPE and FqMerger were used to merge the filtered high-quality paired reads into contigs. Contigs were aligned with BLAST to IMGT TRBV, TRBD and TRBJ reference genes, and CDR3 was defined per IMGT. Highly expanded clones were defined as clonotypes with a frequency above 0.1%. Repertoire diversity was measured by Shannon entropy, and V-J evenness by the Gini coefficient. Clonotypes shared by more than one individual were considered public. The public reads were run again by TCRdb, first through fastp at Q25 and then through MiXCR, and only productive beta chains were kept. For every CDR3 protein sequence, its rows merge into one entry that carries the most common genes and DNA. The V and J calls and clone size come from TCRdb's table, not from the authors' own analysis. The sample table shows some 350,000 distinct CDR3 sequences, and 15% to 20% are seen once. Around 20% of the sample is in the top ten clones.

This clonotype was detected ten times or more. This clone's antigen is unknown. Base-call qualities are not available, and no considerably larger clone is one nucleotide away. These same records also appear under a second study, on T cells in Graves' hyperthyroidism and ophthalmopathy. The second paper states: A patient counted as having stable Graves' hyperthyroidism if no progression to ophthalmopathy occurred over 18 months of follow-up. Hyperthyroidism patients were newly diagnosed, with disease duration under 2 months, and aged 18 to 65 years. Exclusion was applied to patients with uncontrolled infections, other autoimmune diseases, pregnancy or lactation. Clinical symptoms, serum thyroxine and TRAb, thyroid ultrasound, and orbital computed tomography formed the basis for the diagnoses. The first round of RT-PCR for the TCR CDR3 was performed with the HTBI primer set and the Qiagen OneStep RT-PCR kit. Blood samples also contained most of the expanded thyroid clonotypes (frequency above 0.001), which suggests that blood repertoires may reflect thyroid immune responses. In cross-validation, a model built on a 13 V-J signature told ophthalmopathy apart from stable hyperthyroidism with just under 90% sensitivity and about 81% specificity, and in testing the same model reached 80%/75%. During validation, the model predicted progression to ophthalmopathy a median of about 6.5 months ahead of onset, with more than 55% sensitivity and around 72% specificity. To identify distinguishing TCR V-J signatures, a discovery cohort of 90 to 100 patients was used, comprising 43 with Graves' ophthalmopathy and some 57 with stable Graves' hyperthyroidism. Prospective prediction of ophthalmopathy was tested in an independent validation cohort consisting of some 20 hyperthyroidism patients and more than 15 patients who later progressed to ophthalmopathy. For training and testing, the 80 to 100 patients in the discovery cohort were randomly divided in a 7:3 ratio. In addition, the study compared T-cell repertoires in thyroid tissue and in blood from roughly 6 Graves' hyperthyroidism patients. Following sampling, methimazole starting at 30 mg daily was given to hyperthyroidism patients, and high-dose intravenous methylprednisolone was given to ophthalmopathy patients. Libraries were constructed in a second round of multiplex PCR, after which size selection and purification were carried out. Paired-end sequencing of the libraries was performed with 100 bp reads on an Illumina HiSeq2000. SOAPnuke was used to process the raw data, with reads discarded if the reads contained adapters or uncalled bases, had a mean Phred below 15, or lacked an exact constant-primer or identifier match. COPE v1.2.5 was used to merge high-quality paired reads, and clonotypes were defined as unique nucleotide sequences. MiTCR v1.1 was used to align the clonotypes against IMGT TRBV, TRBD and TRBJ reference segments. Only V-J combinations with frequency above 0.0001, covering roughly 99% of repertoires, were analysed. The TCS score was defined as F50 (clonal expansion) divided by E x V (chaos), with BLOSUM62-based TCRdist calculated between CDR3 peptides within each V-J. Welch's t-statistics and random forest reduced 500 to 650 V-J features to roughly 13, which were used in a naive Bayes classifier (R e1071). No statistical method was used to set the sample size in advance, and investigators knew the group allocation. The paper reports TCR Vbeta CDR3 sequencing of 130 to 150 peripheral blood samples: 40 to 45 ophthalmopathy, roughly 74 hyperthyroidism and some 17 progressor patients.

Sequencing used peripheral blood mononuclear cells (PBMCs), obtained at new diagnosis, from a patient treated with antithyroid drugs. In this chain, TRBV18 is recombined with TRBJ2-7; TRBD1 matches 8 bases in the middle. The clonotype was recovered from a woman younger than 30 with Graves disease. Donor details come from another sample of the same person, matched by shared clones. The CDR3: CASSPAGTGEYEQYF. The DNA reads TGTGCCAGCTCACCAGCCGGGACAGGCGAATACGAGCAGTACTTC.